This TCR beta chain stems from a study of blood T cell repertoires in COVID-19. Across the whole study: COVID-19 samples collected from the United States, Italy and Spain covered acute and convalescent phases.

As processed by the authors: Amplification from reference gene primers served as the basis for estimated nucleated cell counts. Measured with immunoSEQ multiplex PCR; TCRdb has only the in-frame clones, and not every one. Clone size and V and J calls were adopted from that table, with D and trimming inferred from the DNA. The sample has 150,000 to 200,000 clones, over 80% seen once. V lost 2 bases and J lost 2, with 8 bases in between. Germline V gene sequence: CDR1 MNHEY, CDR2 SVGEGT. The CDR3 loop spans 14 amino acids. The chain has TRBV6-2 or TRBV6-3 and TRBJ2-3; the D is unclear. The specimen sequenced was peripheral blood. This TCR came from a woman aged 25 to 39 with acute or convalescent COVID-19. CDR3 sequence: CASSYMAHTDTQYF. CDR3 nucleotides: TGTGCCAGCAGTTACATGGCACACACAGATACGCAGTATTTT.